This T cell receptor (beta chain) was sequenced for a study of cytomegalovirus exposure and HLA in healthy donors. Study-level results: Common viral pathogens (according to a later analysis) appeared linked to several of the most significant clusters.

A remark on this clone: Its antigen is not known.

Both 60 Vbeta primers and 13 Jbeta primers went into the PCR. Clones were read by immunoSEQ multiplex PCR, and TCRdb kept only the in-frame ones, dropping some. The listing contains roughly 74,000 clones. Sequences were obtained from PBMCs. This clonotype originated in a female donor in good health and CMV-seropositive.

The CDR3 protein is CASSRGRENIQYF. Written as DNA, the CDR3 is TGTGCCAGCAGCCGAGGCAGAGAAAACATTCAGTACTTC. The chain has TRBV14 and TRBJ2-4; D gene uncertain. CDR1 and CDR2 (germline): SGHDN, FVKESK. V dropped 4 bases and J dropped 5 bases, with 9 bases sitting between them. The CDR3 loop spans 13 amino acids.